Each of the 15 T cell receptor beta chains below was sequenced from the same sample in a study of early T cells in non-severe SARS-CoV-2 infection. Using its own MiXCR run on the 5' RACE reads, TCRdb lists one record per CDR3 protein. In the table there are some 91,000 distinct CDR3 sequences, roughly 11% of which are singletons. The sample in question was whole blood, obtained at baseline. Receptors originate from an adult who was a healthcare worker with PCR-confirmed SARS-CoV-2 infection or an uninfected control (not recorded which).

This clonotype was seen ten or more times. V is TRBV28 and J is TRBJ1-5; no definite D call. Germline V gene sequence: CDR1 MDHEN, CDR2 SYDVKM. Trimming left V 8 bases short and J 1 base short, with 12 bases between. CDR3 length equals 14 residues. The CDR3 DNA is TGTGCCAGCTCTTACGAGGGAAGCAATCAGCCCCAGCATTTT. Its protein product is CASSYEGSNQPQHF.

This clonotype was recorded at least ten times. The chain couples TRBV27 to TRBJ2-7; no clear D gene. The V gene's germline CDR1 is MNHEY and CDR2 SMNVEV (reference sequence). Trimming left V 2 bases short and J 7 bases short, with 18 bases between. The length of the CDR3 is 15 residues. This chain's CDR3 is CASSLVVGSGREQYF. The CDR3 coding sequence is TGTGCCAGCAGTTTAGTGGTTGGGTCCGGGCGGGAGCAGTACTTC.

The rearrangement joins TRBV13 to TRBJ1-2, with 11 bases identical to TRBD1. Germline assignment: CDR1 PRHDT and CDR2 FYEKMQ (reference sequence). Trimming at V came to 5 bases and at J to 4 bases, leaving 6 bases not matched to a gene. The length of the CDR3 is 15 residues. CDR3 nucleotide sequence: TGTGCCAGCAGCCCCGGACAGGGGGCTAGCTATGGCTACACCTTC. Protein product: CASSPGQGASYGYTF.

In this sample, this clonotype turned up a few times. The chain recombines TRBV4-2 with TRBJ2-1, with 11 bases matching TRBD1. Germline CDR1 reads LGHNA; CDR2 reads YNFKEQ. The CDR3 extends over 16 amino acids. Trimming at V came to 3 bases and at J to 4 bases, leaving 5 bases not matched to a gene. In DNA, the CDR3 is TGTGCCAGCAGCCAGAGGACAGGGGGCGGTTACAATGAGCAGTTCTTC. As protein: CASSQRTGGGYNEQFF.

The chain combines TRBV3-1 with TRBJ1-5; D gene uncertain. The length of the CDR3 is 15 residues. Germline V gives CDR1 LGHDT, CDR2 YNNKEL (reference sequence). Trimming left V 0 bases short and J 4 bases short, with 10 bases between. CDR3 DNA sequence: TGTGCCAGCAGCCAAGATTCGGCAGTGAATCAGCCCCAGCATTTT. As protein: CASSQDSAVNQPQHF.

This clonotype was seen at least ten times. Given the absence of the conserved phenylalanine or tryptophan at the CDR3 end, a read error is likely. V usage is TRBV7-2 and J usage is TRBJ2-7; D is ambiguous. The CDR3 sequence is 13 residues long. Germline V gives CDR1 SGHTA, CDR2 FQGNSA. Trimming removed 6 bases from V and 0 bases from J, with 9 bases in between. CDR3 DNA sequence: TGTGCCAGCAGACCTTCTGGCTCCTACGAGCAGTACCTC. This translates into CASRPSGSYEQYL.

CDR3 coding DNA: TGTGCCAGCAGTTTATGGGGAAAAGGGGCCCATGGCTACACCTTC. As protein: CASSLWGKGAHGYTF. V is TRBV27 and J is TRBJ1-2; maybe TRBD1 (5 bases). Trimming took 1 base from V and 6 from J, leaving 15 bases between them. CDR3 length: 15 residues. CDR1 and CDR2 (germline): MNHEY, SMNVEV (reference sequence).

The gene calls are TRBV6-2 or TRBV6-3 and TRBJ1-6, with TRBD1 matching over 7 bases. The V gene's germline CDR1 is MNHEY and CDR2 SVGEGT. CDR3 length: 14 residues. V lost 4 bases and J lost 13; bases outside the gene matches: 10. The CDR3 sequence: CASSSTGEEVPLHF. The DNA for the CDR3 is TGTGCCAGCAGTTCAACAGGGGAAGAGGTTCCCCTCCACTTT.

This clonotype has a count of ten or more. This sequence joins TRBV21-1 and TRBJ2-7; the D call TRBD1 from the table was never checked on the DNA. TRBV21-1 is a documented pseudogene. The CDR3 runs 15 residues. The CDR3 reads CASSSGGYQSYEQYF. CDR3 nucleotides: TGTGCCAGCAGCTCAGGGGGGTATCAATCCTACGAGCAGTACTTC.

This clonotype was seen more than once but under ten times. This CDR3 is CASSEYRAVGGYTF. The CDR3 DNA reads TGCGCCAGCAGTGAGTACAGGGCAGTCGGAGGCTACACCTTC. This chain connects TRBV10-2 to TRBJ1-2, with D tentatively TRBD1 (6 bases). Trimming left V 1 base short and J 8 bases short, with 14 bases between. CDR1 WSHSY and CDR2 SAAADI come from the germline V gene. This CDR3 is 14 amino acids long.

This clonotype showed up just a few times. The V call is TRBV7-2, the J call TRBJ1-3; D not certain. Germline V CDR1 and CDR2: SGHTA, FQGNSA. This CDR3 comprises 14 residues. V lost 5 bases and J lost 0, with 8 bases in between. In DNA, the CDR3 is TGTGCCAGCAGCCGAGATTACTCTGGAAACACCATATATTTT. The encoded protein is CASSRDYSGNTIYF.

Written as DNA, the CDR3 is TGCAGTGCTCGGGGCAGCCAGATGTTGAACACTGAAGCTTTCTTT. Residues: CSARGSQMLNTEAFF. V gene TRBV20-1 combines with J gene TRBJ1-1; maybe TRBD1 (5 bases). The CDR3 sequence is 15 residues long. Trimming shortened V by 5 bases and J by 0 bases, and 16 bases separated the two germline ends. Germline V gene data show CDR1 as DFQATT and CDR2 as SNEGSKA (reference sequence).

In this sample, this clonotype turned up many times. V gene TRBV6-1 combines with J gene TRBJ2-7; 8 bases map to TRBD1. Germline-derived CDR1 and CDR2 are MNHNS and SASEGT. J was trimmed by 2 bases and V by 4 bases; bases with no gene match: 1. The CDR3 consists of 13 residues. CDR3 sequence: CASSGTGPYEQYF. CDR3 nucleotide sequence: TGTGCCAGCAGTGGGACAGGGCCCTACGAGCAGTACTTC.

The chain carries TRBV19 and TRBJ2-5, with D tentatively TRBD2 (5 bases). Trimming cost V 7 bases and J 3 bases, with 15 bases left between them. The CDR3 is made up of 14 amino acids. Germline CDR1 and CDR2: LNHDA and SQIVND (reference sequence). The CDR3 coding sequence is TGTGCCAGTACCATGACGGGATTTGAAGAGACCCAGTACTTC. It yields the protein CASTMTGFEETQYF.

This clonotype was observed a few times. The rearrangement uses TRBV7-9 and TRBJ1-3; D uncertain. Trimming left V 5 bases short and J 0 bases short, with 11 bases between. This CDR3 contains 15 residues. CDR1 and CDR2 from the germline V gene are SEHNR and FQNEAQ (reference sequence). The CDR3: CASSPRTVSGNTIYF. DNA for the CDR3: TGTGCCAGCAGCCCTCGGACGGTCTCTGGAAACACCATATATTTT.